This T cell receptor beta chain is drawn from a study of T cells in Graves' hyperthyroidism and ophthalmopathy (dated by TCRdb to the late 2010s). Describing the broader study: Peripheral blood samples were taken at the time of initial diagnosis, prior to any treatment. In about 6 Graves' hyperthyroidism patients, the study also compared T-cell repertoires from thyroid tissue with T-cell repertoires from blood. The paper reports TCR Vbeta CDR3 sequencing of approximately 140 peripheral blood samples: fewer than 50 ophthalmopathy, over 70 hyperthyroidism and 17 progressor patients. TCR V-J signatures able to tell the groups apart were searched for in a discovery cohort of approximately 95 patients, of whom roughly 42 had Graves' ophthalmopathy and roughly 59 had stable Graves' hyperthyroidism. Once sampling was done, hyperthyroidism patients were given methimazole at a starting dose of 30 mg daily, whereas ophthalmopathy patients were given high-dose intravenous methylprednisolone. An independent validation cohort of around 20 hyperthyroidism patients and over 15 patients who later progressed to ophthalmopathy tested prospective prediction of ophthalmopathy. The approximately 97 discovery patients were randomly divided into training and test sets at a 7:3 ratio.

Unmatched junction bases come to 6, with V trimmed by 4 bases and J by 3 bases. For CDR1 and CDR2, the germline V gene lists MGHRA and YSYEKL. From the cysteine up to the phenylalanine, the CDR3 has a length of 15 residues. Here the CDR3 DNA is all that survives: 45 bases in frame from base 1. What the work shows at the level of the full study, not this receptor alone: Most expanded thyroid clonotypes (frequency above 0.001) were also detected in blood, a finding suggesting that blood repertoires may reflect thyroid immune responses. No statistical method was used to fix the sample size in advance, and group allocation was not hidden from the investigators. Ophthalmopathy was separated from stable hyperthyroidism by a 13 V-J signature model, with about 86% sensitivity and approximately 81% specificity obtained in cross-validation and 80%/75% obtained in testing. In validation, progression to ophthalmopathy was predicted by the model with roughly 71% sensitivity and about 72% specificity, a median of approximately 6.5 months before onset.

Graves' hyperthyroidism was defined as stable when no progression to ophthalmopathy occurred over 18 months of follow-up. Hyperthyroidism patients were aged 18 to 65 years and newly diagnosed, with disease duration of less than 2 months. Any patient with an uncontrolled infection, another autoimmune disease, pregnancy or lactation was excluded. Diagnoses were based on clinical symptoms, serum thyroxine and TRAb, thyroid ultrasound and orbital computed tomography. PBMCs were isolated from 10 ml of fresh peripheral blood by Ficoll-Paque density gradient centrifugation. Total RNA was extracted with Trizol reagent, and quality was checked on an Agilent 2100 Bioanalyzer. With respect to this clonotype: No antigen is known for it. No clone much larger than this one lies a single base away; base qualities are absent.

The TCR beta CDR3 regions were amplified from RNA transcripts. A first-round RT-PCR of the TCR CDR3 used the HTBI primer set with the Qiagen OneStep RT-PCR kit. A second multiplex PCR round built the libraries, followed by size selection and purification. Sequencing of the libraries was done on an Illumina HiSeq2000 using paired-end 100 bp reads. In the paper's pipeline: SOAPnuke was used to process the raw data, removing reads that contained adapters or uncalled bases, had a mean Phred below 15, or lacked an exact match to the constant primer or identifier. High-quality paired reads were merged using COPE v1.2.5, and each unique nucleotide sequence was defined as a clonotype. MiTCR v1.1 was used to align clonotypes to the IMGT TRBV, TRBD and TRBJ reference segments. Only V-J combinations with frequency above 0.0001, covering 99% to 99.2% of repertoires, were analysed. The TCS score was defined as the ratio of F50 (clonal expansion) to E x V (chaos), calculated using BLOSUM62-based TCRdist between CDR3 peptides within each V-J. Welch's t-statistics and random forest reduced 500 to 650 V-J features to 10 to 15, which were used in a naive Bayes classifier (R e1071). The public reads were reanalyzed by TCRdb: fastp trimming at Q25, MiXCR alignment, in-frame beta chains only. Rows with one shared CDR3 protein collapse into an entry with the most common genes and DNA. The V and J calls were not made by the authors but by TCRdb's processing. The sample table holds approximately 430,000 distinct CDR3 sequences, of which approximately 14% were seen once. Approximately 7.5% of the sample is in the top ten clones.

Recombination connected TRBV4-1 to TRBJ2-1, with TRBD1 matching 7 junction bases. This receptor was identified in a woman aged 18-35 years with Graves' hyperthyroidism. The sequencing input was blood. The CDR3 corresponds to CASSPTGTVYNEQFF. The nucleotide sequence reads as follows: TGCGCCAGCAGCCCCACCGGGACAGTCTACAATGAGCAGTTCTTC.